This TCR beta chain is drawn from a study of blood T cells in healthy people across ages (dated by TCRdb to about 2015). Notes on the research overall: In model experiments, template switching captured about one uniquely barcoded TCR beta cDNA molecule for every two T cells. The study measured age-related changes in TCR beta repertoire diversity using deep sequencing normalized with unique cDNA molecular identifiers. The donors were divided into four age groups: young (average about 16 years), middle-aged (around 37), aged (approximately 59) and long-lived (roughly 82). To avoid experimental bias, donors of different ages were randomly spread across the sequencing lanes. Using the same blood draw, the study looked at two additional independent replicas of 1 million unique cDNA reads for two donors, one aged 18 to 30 and the other aged 80 or older. Beyond this particular receptor, the publication reports: Observed TCR beta diversity correlated strongly with the percentage of naive T cells measured by flow cytometry. Since profiling was done on bulk unsorted PBMCs, naive and antigen-experienced compartments could not be conclusively compared. As age increased, observed TCR beta diversity per million T cells dropped in a roughly linear way, and a significant reduction was already evident by age 40. The long-lived group showed more naive CD4+ T cells, fewer expanded clones and increased TCR diversity than the aged group, suggesting age selection. Estimates of total diversity from one million sequenced T cells were regarded as lower bounds and underestimates. Because the CMV infection status of the donors was unknown, age-related changes in expanded clonotypes may potentially have been confounded.

Trimming takes 2 bases from V and 7 bases from J, and the germline ends sit 17 bases apart. CDR1 DFQATT and CDR2 SNEGSKA were looked up in the germline V gene (reference sequence). The CDR3 numbers 15 residues from cysteine through phenylalanine. Only the CDR3 region is kept as DNA, spanning 45 bases read in frame from base 1. The method behind the library was 5' RACE. TCRdb shows the sequencer as Illumina HiSeq 2500. The second PCR ran for roughly 7 to 11 cycles and used a J-beta primer mix along with a sample-barcoded 5' primer. A unique molecular identifier was introduced onto each TCR beta cDNA molecule by a template-switch 5' adaptor carrying 12 random nucleotides. At least 2.5 million CDR3-containing paired-end reads were obtained from each sample. First-strand cDNA synthesis was performed from all RNA using the Mint cDNA synthesis kit, with priming by a TRBC-specific oligonucleotide. After uracil-DNA glycosylase treatment, a first 18-cycle PCR used universal primers M1SS and BC2_uni_R on all cDNA. The authors' analysis ran thus. For normalization, 1 million high-quality reads were randomly selected from each sample, with every read carrying a distinct molecular identifier. Instead of being binned into consensus sequences, reads that shared molecular identifiers were thrown out. CDR3 identification, clonotype clustering and error correction used MiTCR with a Q25 quality threshold and the strictest error-elimination algorithm. A nonparametric unseen species model using Euler transformation provided a lower-bound estimate of total TCR beta diversity. The public reads were quality trimmed at Q25 with fastp and then assembled into clones with MiXCR by TCRdb, keeping productive beta chains. Each CDR3 protein appears once, grouped with its most common genes and DNA. TCRdb, rather than the study authors, made the V and J calls. A total of roughly 800,000 distinct CDR3 sequences appear in this sample, 58% of them only once. In total, the top ten clones hold 20% to 25% of the sample.

Donors were 35 to 40 systemically healthy Caucasian individuals from Russia aged roughly 6 to 90 years. About 10 milliliters of peripheral blood were collected from each donor into EDTA-treated Vacutainer tubes. Ficoll-Paque density-gradient centrifugation was used to isolate PBMCs, with at least 7 million per sample. Total RNA was extracted from PBMCs with Trizol reagent, with at least 6 micrograms obtained per sample. For every donor, an aliquot of PBMCs went through flow cytometry to measure the percentages of naive CD45RAhigh/CD27high T cells. Comment on this clonotype: The antigen it binds to is not known. Per-base quality was not reported, and no clone a single base away is much larger than it.

Specimen: blood. This sequence uses TRBV20-1 and TRBJ2-2, and TRBD1 may be the D gene, going by 6 matching bases. This clonotype was sampled from a young man in good health. The CDR3 region: CSARPPQGLGGELFF. The DNA reads TGCAGTGCTAGACCTCCCCAGGGGCTGGGCGGGGAGCTGTTTTTT.